The clone carrying this T cell receptor beta chain was picked up one time. This sample is drawn from a study of regulatory T cells in long-lasting Graves disease. CDR3 size: 14 residues. Germline V gene data show CDR1 as SGHTA and CDR2 as FQGTGA. V was clipped by 5 bases and J by 4 bases, with 12 bases between them. Both iRepertoire HTBI primers and Arm-PCR of CDR3 regions were used to build the TCR beta libraries. TCRdb reanalysed the multiplex PCR reads using MiXCR and keeps one entry per CDR3 protein. Of around 420,000 distinct CDR3 sequences listed, roughly 16% are singletons. As to time point: newly diagnosed GD, antithyroid drugs for less than 3 months. Following extraction of RNA from PBMCs, that RNA was used to make the TCR library.

This sample comprised peripheral blood mononuclear cells (PBMCs), obtained at new diagnosis, from a patient treated with antithyroid drugs. This sequence joins TRBV7-3 and TRBJ1-5, with a weak D call TRBD1 (6 bases). The source is a female donor with Graves disease. The DNA of the CDR3 is TGTGCCAGCAGCGTCTTAGGGGGGAATCAGCCCCAGCATTTT. Translated: CASSVLGGNQPQHF.